These T cell receptor beta chains were read from a single sample in a study of blood T cell repertoires in COVID-19. Some clones are missing from TCRdb's copy, which holds only in-frame ones; the method was immunoSEQ multiplex PCR. The table shows some 170,000 clones, with 82% occurring only once. Sequencing input: peripheral blood. These receptors all come from a woman aged 65 to 85 with acute or convalescent COVID-19. Both conserved end residues are part of each CDR3. D genes are given only for firm matches. Rows give clone size only sometimes, using once, few, many, or a class for an expanded clone.

TGCGCCAGCAGCCCTCGGACGGGGATGACCGGGGAGCTGTTTTTT | CASSPRTGMTGELFF | NA | TRBJ2-2 | 15 | NA | TRBV4-1
TGTGCCTGGAGTGTACTGGAGTTAGAAGAGACCCAGTACTTC | CAWSVLELEETQYF | NA | TRBJ2-5 | 14 | NA | TRBV30
TGTGCCAGCAGCTTGGACGGACTGCTTGAAGCTTTCTTT | CASSLDGLLEAFF | NA | TRBJ1-1 | 13 | NA | TRBV5-5
TGCAGTGCTTTCTCCACTGAAGCTTTCTTT | CSAFSTEAFF | NA | TRBJ1-1 | 10 | few | TRBV20-1
TGTGCCAGCAGTGAAGGGGGGACTAGTATTACCTACGAGCAGTACTTC | CASSEGGTSITYEQYF | TRBD2 | TRBJ2-7 | 16 | NA | TRBV6-1
TGTGCCAGCAGCCAAGCGAACAGGTTCGCGGGGGGCAGCTCCTACAATGAGCAGTTCTTC | CASSQANRFAGGSSYNEQFF | TRBD2 | TRBJ2-1 | 20 | few | TRBV3-1/TRBV3-2
TGTGCCAGCAGGGGACTGACTTCCAGCTCCTACAATGAGCAGTTCTTC | CASRGLTSSSYNEQFF | NA | TRBJ2-1 | 16 | NA | TRBV2
TGTGCCAGCAGCTCCCAAGGGGGAAGATCACCCCTCCACTTT | CASSSQGGRSPLHF | NA | TRBJ1-6 | 14 | NA | TRBV7-9
TGTGCCACCAGTGATTCCGGGACTAGCGGGAGACCTCCGGGGACCCAGTACTTC | CATSDSGTSGRPPGTQYF | TRBD2 | TRBJ2-5 | 18 | NA | TRBV24-1
TGTGCCTCGGAGAAGGTACCTTCACCCCTCCACTTT | CASEKVPSPLHF | NA | TRBJ1-6 | 12 | once | TRBV30
TGTGCCAGCAGACTTTGGGACAGGAGCTACGAGCAGTACTTC | CASRLWDRSYEQYF | TRBD1 | TRBJ2-7 | 14 | NA | TRBV28
TGTGCCAGCAGCCAGGGGGTGACTAGCGGGGGGCGCACAGATACGCAGTATTTT | CASSQGVTSGGRTDTQYF | TRBD2 | TRBJ2-3 | 18 | NA | TRBV11-2
TGTGCCACCAGCAGTCACCGGGGAGAGGGACAAGGCTACACCTTC | CATSSHRGEGQGYTF | NA | TRBJ1-2 | 15 | few | TRBV15
TGTGCCAGCAGCTTGTCGACAGGCACTGAAGCTTTCTTT | CASSLSTGTEAFF | NA | TRBJ1-1 | 13 | NA | TRBV7-9
TGTGCTAGTGGTGGGCGACATGACTACAATGAGCAGTTCTTC | CASGGRHDYNEQFF | NA | TRBJ2-1 | 14 | NA | TRBV12-5
TGTGCCAGCACTTCCCTATTCAGAGGGACCGGGGAGCTGTTTTTT | CASTSLFRGTGELFF | NA | TRBJ2-2 | 15 | NA | TRBV11-2
TGTGCCAGCAGCTCCCTCAGGGACAGGGGGGAGAACACCATATATTTT | CASSSLRDRGENTIYF | TRBD1 | TRBJ1-3 | 16 | once | TRBV5-6
TGTGCCAGCAGTTTACGGACAGGGGGGTACACTGAAGCTTTCTTT | CASSLRTGGYTEAFF | TRBD1 | TRBJ1-1 | 15 | NA | TRBV27
TGTGCCAGTAGATCTTTTACTAGCGGGGGCACAGATACGCAGTATTTT | CASRSFTSGGTDTQYF | TRBD2 | TRBJ2-3 | 16 | few | TRBV19
TGTGCCACCAATCAGGGGGACGCCGGGGAGCTGTTTTTT | CATNQGDAGELFF | TRBD1 | TRBJ2-2 | 13 | NA | TRBV15
TGTGCCAGCAGCCTGTACTTCTACGAGCAGTACTTC | CASSLYFYEQYF | NA | TRBJ2-7 | 12 | NA | TRBV12-3/TRBV12-4
TGTGCCAGCAGCCCTGGACAGGGATCGGACACCGGGGAGCTGTTTTTT | CASSPGQGSDTGELFF | TRBD1 | TRBJ2-2 | 16 | NA | TRBV11-3
TGTGCCAGCAGCAAAGGTTGTATCCCCGGGGAGCTGTTTTTT | CASSKGCIPGELFF | NA | TRBJ2-2 | 14 | NA | TRBV21-1
TGTGCCATCCTGGAGGCTGACAGGGGGTTAAATGGCTACACCTTC | CAILEADRGLNGYTF | TRBD1 | TRBJ1-2 | 15 | NA | TRBV28
TGTGCCAGCAGCTCGGGACTAGCGGGGGGGCCGGGCTCGGAGCAGTACTTC | CASSSGLAGGPGSEQYF | TRBD2 | TRBJ2-7 | 17 | NA | TRBV13
TGTGCCTGGGTGGGAGCGTATTCCGGCGGGGGACCCTACGAGCAGTACTTC | CAWVGAYSGGGPYEQYF | TRBD2 | TRBJ2-7 | 17 | NA | TRBV30
TGTGCCAGCAGGGGACTAGAGAACACCGGGGAGCTGTTTTTT | CASRGLENTGELFF | TRBD2 | TRBJ2-2 | 14 | once | TRBV2
TGTGCCACCTCTTTCGGACAGTCGGTGAGACCCCTCCACTTT | CATSFGQSVRPLHF | NA | TRBJ1-6 | 14 | NA | TRBV5-5
TGTGCCAGCAGCCCTAATAGCGATTACGAGCAGTACTTC | CASSPNSDYEQYF | NA | TRBJ2-7 | 13 | few | TRBV9
TGCGCCAGCAGCTTCGAAGGGGGTGGTGAAAAACTGTTTTTT | CASSFEGGGEKLFF | NA | TRBJ1-4 | 14 | NA | TRBV5-1
TGTGCCAGCAGATCAACTGGTCAGGGGGCCTACGAGCAGTACTTC | CASRSTGQGAYEQYF | TRBD1 | TRBJ2-7 | 15 | NA | TRBV3-1/TRBV3-2
TGTGCCAGCAGCCCCAGGGAAGGGGGATTAAACACCATATATTTT | CASSPREGGLNTIYF | NA | TRBJ1-3 | 15 | NA | TRBV9
TGTGCCAGCAGTACGGACAGTAGAGGTGGCTACACCTTC | CASSTDSRGGYTF | NA | TRBJ1-2 | 13 | NA | TRBV6-5
TGTGCCAGCAGTTACAGGAGTATGAACACTGAAGCTTTCTTT | CASSYRSMNTEAFF | NA | TRBJ1-1 | 14 | few | TRBV6-5
TGTGCCAGCAGTGAATATACGGGGGACACTGAAGCTTTCTTT | CASSEYTGDTEAFF | NA | TRBJ1-1 | 14 | NA | TRBV25-1
TGTGCCAGCTCCCTCAGGGACATGAACACTGAAGCTTTCTTT | CASSLRDMNTEAFF | NA | TRBJ1-1 | 14 | once | TRBV18
TGTGCCAGCAGCTTCCGGGACCAAGAGACCCAGTACTTC | CASSFRDQETQYF | NA | TRBJ2-5 | 13 | NA | TRBV5-6
TGTGCCTGGAGTCCCAATCGCTGGCGGGGGGGCCACCATGAGCAGTTCTTC | CAWSPNRWRGGHHEQFF | TRBD2 | TRBJ2-1 | 17 | NA | TRBV30
TGCGCCAGCAGCCAAAGACTAGCGGGTTCCAATGAGCAGTTCTTC | CASSQRLAGSNEQFF | TRBD2 | TRBJ2-1 | 15 | NA | TRBV5-1
TGCAGCTCCCGGGGGGGGAGCTATGGCTACACCTTC | CSSRGGSYGYTF | NA | TRBJ1-2 | 12 | NA | TRBV29-1
TGTGCCAGCAGCTTGGCCAACAGATTAGAGACCCAGTACTTC | CASSLANRLETQYF | NA | TRBJ2-5 | 14 | NA | TRBV5-6
TGTGCCAGCAGTGAACCTCGCGGAGAGATCTACGAGCAGTACTTC | CASSEPRGEIYEQYF | NA | TRBJ2-7 | 15 | NA | TRBV2
TGTGCCAGCAGCTTAGCGGGGGTTAACGAGCAGTTCTTC | CASSLAGVNEQFF | NA | TRBJ2-1 | 13 | NA | TRBV11-2
TGTGCCAGCAGACCCATCGTTTGGAGGGACTACGAGCAGTACTTC | CASRPIVWRDYEQYF | NA | TRBJ2-7 | 15 | NA | TRBV28